Listed here is a single TCR beta chain. Its antigen is unknown. The data originate from a study of OX40 agonist ivuxolimab in advanced cancers. Study as a whole: Cohort: around 86% men, mean age approximately 60, aged roughly 23 to 90.

Broader study findings: Averaging showed that CD8+ T cells had more expanded clones than CD4+ did.

The protocol was immunoSEQ multiplex PCR, while the TCRdb copy is restricted to in-frame clones and leaves out a portion. The table has about 32,000 clones, 87% seen once. This CDR3 has 11 residues. Trimming removed 7 bases from V and 7 bases from J, with 7 bases in between. CDR1 and CDR2 from the germline V gene are PRHDT and FYEKMQ (reference sequence). The origin of this receptor is an adult with an advanced solid tumor such as melanoma, head and neck, liver or kidney cancer. Here the sequenced sample was CD4+ or CD8+ T cells sorted from blood, taken in a trial of the OX40 agonist ivuxolimab. The chain is built from TRBV13 and TRBJ2-2, with D possibly TRBD1 on 5 matching bases. CDR3 protein: CASTDSGELFF. The CDR3 region has the DNA TGTGCCAGCACCGACAGCGGGGAGCTGTTTTTT. Variable domain in full (rest from reference TRBV13 and TRBJ2-2): AAGVIQSPRHLIKEKRETATLKCYPIPRHDTVYWYQQGPGQDPQFLISFYEKMQSDKGSIPDRFSAQQFSDYHSELNMSSLELGDSALYFCASTDSGELFFGEGSRLTVL.